This is a list of T cell receptor beta chains from one sample in a study of post-analysis software for immune sequencing data. MiXCR, run by TCRdb on the PCR reads, gives a single entry per CDR3 protein. The sample records about 500,000 distinct CDR3 sequences, roughly 45% being singletons. Sequencing input: blood. All receptors come from a girl aged 10 to 17 with multiple sclerosis. The CDR3 runs from the conserved cysteine through the conserved F or W. D genes are given only for firm matches. Only part of the rows carry a size: once, few, many, or a class if the clone is expanded.

CDR3 protein: CASSYQDTGELFF; CDR3 DNA: TGTGCCAGCAGTTACCAAGACACCGGGGAGCTGTTTTTT; CDR3 length: 13; clone size: .; J gene: TRBJ2-2; D gene: .; V gene: TRBV6-5
CDR3 protein: CASSIIVSEQYF; CDR3 DNA: TGTGCCAGCAGCATCATTGTCTCCGAGCAGTACTTC; CDR3 length: 12; clone size: .; J gene: TRBJ2-7; D gene: .; V gene: TRBV7-2
CDR3 protein: CASSLMPSGNGEQFF; CDR3 DNA: TGTGCCAGCAGCTTAATGCCTAGCGGGAATGGTGAGCAGTTCTTC; CDR3 length: 15; clone size: few; J gene: TRBJ2-1; D gene: TRBD2; V gene: TRBV7-3
CDR3 protein: CSVVIYEQYF; CDR3 DNA: TGCAGCGTCGTTATCTACGAGCAGTACTTC; CDR3 length: 10; clone size: .; J gene: TRBJ2-7; D gene: .; V gene: TRBV29-1
CDR3 protein: CASSLGARGEQYF; CDR3 DNA: TGTGCCAGCAGCCTCGGGGCCAGGGGCGAGCAGTACTTC; CDR3 length: 13; clone size: many; J gene: TRBJ2-7; D gene: .; V gene: TRBV12-3/TRBV12-4
CDR3 protein: CASSFSYYRRNEQFF; CDR3 DNA: TGTGCCAGCAGCTTTAGTTACTATCGTCGCAATGAGCAGTTCTTC; CDR3 length: 15; clone size: .; J gene: TRBJ2-1; D gene: .; V gene: TRBV11-2
CDR3 protein: CASSPAQGAYEQFF; CDR3 DNA: TGTGCCAGCAGCCCAGCACAGGGGGCCTACGAGCAGTTCTTC; CDR3 length: 14; clone size: .; J gene: TRBJ2-1; D gene: TRBD1; V gene: TRBV3-1
CDR3 protein: CSARGGTVDNQPQHF; CDR3 DNA: TGCAGTGCCAGGGGTGGGACAGTTGACAATCAGCCCCAGCATTTT; CDR3 length: 15; clone size: .; J gene: TRBJ1-5; D gene: TRBD1; V gene: TRBV20-1
CDR3 protein: CASSLPPLVRDEQFF; CDR3 DNA: TGTGCCAGCAGCTTGCCCCCACTTGTGAGGGATGAGCAGTTCTTC; CDR3 length: 15; clone size: .; J gene: TRBJ2-1; D gene: .; V gene: TRBV7-8
CDR3 protein: CASNGIEYSNQPQHF; CDR3 DNA: TGTGCCAGCAATGGGATAGAGTATAGCAATCAGCCCCAGCATTTT; CDR3 length: 15; clone size: .; J gene: TRBJ1-5; D gene: .; V gene: TRBV6-6
CDR3 protein: CASNTGGRNSYEQYF; CDR3 DNA: TGTGCCAGCAACACAGGGGGGAGGAACTCCTACGAGCAGTACTTC; CDR3 length: 15; clone size: .; J gene: TRBJ2-7; D gene: TRBD1; V gene: TRBV28
CDR3 protein: CASSIMTGGADLEYF; CDR3 DNA: TGTGCCAGCAGCATCATGACAGGGGGCGCGGATTTGGAGTACTTC; CDR3 length: 15; clone size: .; J gene: TRBJ2-5; D gene: TRBD1; V gene: TRBV5-6
CDR3 protein: CASSRQGQETQYF; CDR3 DNA: TGTGCCAGCAGCAGACAGGGCCAAGAGACCCAGTACTTC; CDR3 length: 13; clone size: many; J gene: TRBJ2-5; D gene: TRBD1; V gene: TRBV7-2
CDR3 protein: CASSTMATPKVNEQFF; CDR3 DNA: TGTGCCAGCAGCACAATGGCCACCCCGAAGGTCAATGAGCAGTTCTTC; CDR3 length: 16; clone size: many; J gene: TRBJ2-1; D gene: .; V gene: TRBV7-9
CDR3 protein: CASSLVTSSRTDTQYF; CDR3 DNA: TGTGCCAGCAGCTTGGTTACTAGCTCGAGGACAGATACGCAGTATTTT; CDR3 length: 16; clone size: .; J gene: TRBJ2-3; D gene: .; V gene: TRBV5-5
CDR3 protein: CASSEAGPVGEQYF; CDR3 DNA: TGTGCCAGCAGCGAAGCGGGTCCTGTGGGGGAGCAGTACTTC; CDR3 length: 14; clone size: .; J gene: TRBJ2-5; D gene: .; V gene: TRBV12-3/TRBV12-4
CDR3 protein: CASSGTGGNSPLHF; CDR3 DNA: TGTGCCAGCAGCGGGACAGGGGGCAATTCACCCCTCCACTTT; CDR3 length: 14; clone size: .; J gene: TRBJ1-6; D gene: TRBD1; V gene: TRBV25-1
CDR3 protein: CASSRDRQETQYF; CDR3 DNA: TGTGCCAGCAGCCGGGACAGGCAAGAGACCCAGTACTTC; CDR3 length: 13; clone size: many; J gene: TRBJ2-5; D gene: TRBD1; V gene: TRBV5-4
CDR3 protein: CASSVGDLTYNEQFF; CDR3 DNA: TGTGCCAGCAGTGTAGGCGACCTTACTTACAATGAGCAGTTCTTC; CDR3 length: 15; clone size: .; J gene: TRBJ2-1; D gene: .; V gene: TRBV27
CDR3 protein: CASSPTPGQGFEQYF; CDR3 DNA: TGTGCCAGCAGCCCGACCCCGGGACAGGGGTTCGAGCAGTACTTC; CDR3 length: 15; clone size: .; J gene: TRBJ2-7; D gene: TRBD1; V gene: TRBV7-2
CDR3 protein: CASSGAGGSEWYSNQPQHF; CDR3 DNA: TGTGCCAGTAGTGGGGCAGGGGGCTCCGAGTGGTATAGCAATCAGCCCCAGCATTTT; CDR3 length: 19; clone size: .; J gene: TRBJ1-5; D gene: TRBD1; V gene: TRBV19
CDR3 protein: CASSLLGNPVEKLFF; CDR3 DNA: TGCGCCAGCAGCTTGTTAGGGAACCCCGTTGAAAAACTGTTTTTT; CDR3 length: 15; clone size: .; J gene: TRBJ1-4; D gene: .; V gene: TRBV5-1
CDR3 protein: CASSSPRDRDYNEQFF; CDR3 DNA: TGTGCCAGCAGTTCCCCTCGGGACAGGGACTACAATGAGCAGTTCTTC; CDR3 length: 16; clone size: once; J gene: TRBJ2-1; D gene: TRBD1; V gene: TRBV28
CDR3 protein: CASSWGNYNEQFF; CDR3 DNA: TGTGCCAGCAGTTGGGGAAACTACAATGAGCAGTTCTTC; CDR3 length: 13; clone size: few; J gene: TRBJ2-1; D gene: .; V gene: TRBV27
CDR3 protein: CSARDPAGAPKNIQYF; CDR3 DNA: TGCAGTGCTAGAGATCCCGCGGGAGCCCCCAAAAACATTCAGTACTTC; CDR3 length: 16; clone size: .; J gene: TRBJ2-4; D gene: TRBD2; V gene: TRBV20-1
CDR3 protein: CASSLGRERHEQFF; CDR3 DNA: TGTGCCAGCAGCTTGGGGCGGGAGAGACATGAGCAGTTCTTC; CDR3 length: 14; clone size: .; J gene: TRBJ2-1; D gene: TRBD2; V gene: TRBV7-2
CDR3 protein: CSARGTGGGYTF; CDR3 DNA: TGCAGTGCTAGGGGGACAGGGGGAGGCTACACCTTC; CDR3 length: 12; clone size: few; J gene: TRBJ1-2; D gene: TRBD1; V gene: TRBV20-1
CDR3 protein: CASSLSTGRIQGYTF; CDR3 DNA: TGTGCCAGCAGTTTAAGTACAGGGAGGATACAGGGCTACACCTTC; CDR3 length: 15; clone size: .; J gene: TRBJ1-2; D gene: .; V gene: TRBV27
CDR3 protein: CASQTDYGYTF; CDR3 DNA: TGTGCCAGCCAGACAGACTATGGCTACACCTTC; CDR3 length: 11; clone size: .; J gene: TRBJ1-2; D gene: .; V gene: TRBV25-1
CDR3 protein: CASRGVHEQFF; CDR3 DNA: TGTGCCAGCAGGGGGGTTCACGAGCAGTTCTTC; CDR3 length: 11; clone size: .; J gene: TRBJ2-1; D gene: .; V gene: TRBV12-3/TRBV12-4
CDR3 protein: CASRQPGTGGNQPQHF; CDR3 DNA: TGTGCCAGCAGACAGCCCGGGACAGGGGGCAATCAGCCCCAGCATTTT; CDR3 length: 16; clone size: .; J gene: TRBJ1-5; D gene: TRBD1; V gene: TRBV6-6
CDR3 protein: CASLIGTPVTSNQPQHF; CDR3 DNA: TGTGCCAGCCTAATAGGGACTCCGGTGACGAGCAATCAGCCCCAGCATTTT; CDR3 length: 17; clone size: .; J gene: TRBJ1-5; D gene: .; V gene: TRBV28
CDR3 protein: CASSLRSIGYEQYF; CDR3 DNA: TGTGCCAGCAGTTTAAGAAGCATTGGGTACGAGCAGTACTTC; CDR3 length: 14; clone size: .; J gene: TRBJ2-7; D gene: .; V gene: TRBV28
CDR3 protein: CASSRGNSGIPTDTQYF; CDR3 DNA: TGTGCCAGCAGCCGGGGTAATAGCGGCATCCCCACAGATACGCAGTATTTT; CDR3 length: 17; clone size: few; J gene: TRBJ2-3; D gene: .; V gene: TRBV7-6
CDR3 protein: CASSGTGAIVYGYTF; CDR3 DNA: TGTGCCAGCAGCGGCACGGGGGCGATTGTCTATGGCTACACCTTC; CDR3 length: 15; clone size: few; J gene: TRBJ1-2; D gene: .; V gene: TRBV7-9
CDR3 protein: CASSQDPASSTDTQYF; CDR3 DNA: TGCGCCAGCAGCCAAGATCCCGCCAGCAGCACAGATACGCAGTATTTT; CDR3 length: 16; clone size: .; J gene: TRBJ2-3; D gene: .; V gene: TRBV4-3
CDR3 protein: CASSSGQEGIRLSYNEQFF; CDR3 DNA: TGTGCCAGCAGTTCGGGACAGGAAGGAATTAGGTTAAGTTACAATGAGCAGTTCTTC; CDR3 length: 19; clone size: .; J gene: TRBJ2-1; D gene: TRBD1; V gene: TRBV28
CDR3 protein: CASSQGTPKETQYF; CDR3 DNA: TGTGCCAGCAGTCAAGGGACACCCAAAGAGACCCAGTACTTC; CDR3 length: 14; clone size: .; J gene: TRBJ2-5; D gene: .; V gene: TRBV12-3/TRBV12-4
CDR3 protein: CASSSTTSGETQYF; CDR3 DNA: TGTGCTAGCAGCTCAACGACTAGCGGAGAGACCCAGTACTTC; CDR3 length: 14; clone size: few; J gene: TRBJ2-5; D gene: TRBD2; V gene: TRBV7-7
CDR3 protein: CASSERSGVETGELFF; CDR3 DNA: TGTGCCAGCAGCGAGAGATCGGGAGTAGAGACCGGGGAGCTGTTTTTT; CDR3 length: 16; clone size: .; J gene: TRBJ2-2; D gene: .; V gene: TRBV11-3
CDR3 protein: CALLRPDSATNEKLFF; CDR3 DNA: TGTGCGCTACTACGACCGGACAGCGCAACTAATGAAAAACTGTTTTTT; CDR3 length: 16; clone size: .; J gene: TRBJ1-4; D gene: .; V gene: TRBV25-1
CDR3 protein: CASNELADSYNEQFF; CDR3 DNA: TGTGCCAGCAACGAGCTAGCGGACTCCTACAATGAGCAGTTCTTC; CDR3 length: 15; clone size: few; J gene: TRBJ2-1; D gene: TRBD2; V gene: TRBV6-2/TRBV6-3
CDR3 protein: CASNPKFSNQPQHF; CDR3 DNA: TGTGCCAGCAACCCGAAATTCAGCAATCAGCCCCAGCATTTT; CDR3 length: 14; clone size: .; J gene: TRBJ1-5; D gene: .; V gene: TRBV28
CDR3 protein: CASSEPKRTEAFF; CDR3 DNA: TGTGCCAGCAGTGAACCGAAGCGCACTGAAGCTTTCTTT; CDR3 length: 13; clone size: .; J gene: TRBJ1-1; D gene: .; V gene: TRBV25-1
CDR3 protein: CSVEAPTEAFF; CDR3 DNA: TGCAGCGTTGAAGCTCCCACTGAAGCTTTCTTT; CDR3 length: 11; clone size: .; J gene: TRBJ1-1; D gene: .; V gene: TRBV29-1
CDR3 protein: CASSGRADGGGNNEQFF; CDR3 DNA: TGTGCCAGTAGTGGCCGGGCTGACGGGGGCGGAAACAATGAGCAGTTCTTC; CDR3 length: 17; clone size: .; J gene: TRBJ2-1; D gene: .; V gene: TRBV19
CDR3 protein: CASSPDLSGDTQYF; CDR3 DNA: TGTGCCAGCAGCCCCGATTTGTCTGGAGATACGCAGTATTTT; CDR3 length: 14; clone size: .; J gene: TRBJ2-3; D gene: .; V gene: TRBV7-2
CDR3 protein: CASSLGASGSYEQFF; CDR3 DNA: TGCGCCAGCAGCTTGGGGGCTAGCGGGAGCTATGAGCAGTTCTTC; CDR3 length: 15; clone size: .; J gene: TRBJ2-1; D gene: TRBD2; V gene: TRBV5-1
CDR3 protein: CSASLAGIPNEQFF; CDR3 DNA: TGCAGTGCTAGTCTAGCGGGCATCCCCAATGAGCAGTTCTTC; CDR3 length: 14; clone size: .; J gene: TRBJ2-1; D gene: TRBD2; V gene: TRBV20-1
CDR3 protein: CSVHNTDAQYF; CDR3 DNA: TGCAGCGTCCACAACACAGATGCGCAGTATTTT; CDR3 length: 11; clone size: .; J gene: TRBJ2-3; D gene: .; V gene: TRBV29-1
CDR3 protein: CASSPGGETQYF; CDR3 DNA: TGTGCCAGCAGCCCGGGGGGGGAGACCCAGTACTTC; CDR3 length: 12; clone size: many; J gene: TRBJ2-5; D gene: TRBD2; V gene: TRBV18
CDR3 protein: CASTYYNERYF; CDR3 DNA: TGTGCCAGCACCTACTACAATGAGCGGTACTTC; CDR3 length: 11; clone size: .; J gene: TRBJ2-1; D gene: .; V gene: TRBV3-1
CDR3 protein: CVSRLAGEYNEQFF; CDR3 DNA: TGTGTCAGCAGACTAGCGGGAGAATACAATGAGCAGTTCTTC; CDR3 length: 14; clone size: few; J gene: TRBJ2-1; D gene: TRBD2; V gene: TRBV27
CDR3 protein: CASSRARTSGQETQYF; CDR3 DNA: TGTGCCAGCAGCCGGGCCCGGACTAGCGGACAAGAGACCCAGTACTTC; CDR3 length: 16; clone size: .; J gene: TRBJ2-5; D gene: TRBD2; V gene: TRBV12-3/TRBV12-4
CDR3 protein: CASSPDDSYYEQYF; CDR3 DNA: TGTGCCAGCAGCCCCGATGACAGCTACTACGAGCAGTACTTC; CDR3 length: 14; clone size: few; J gene: TRBJ2-7; D gene: .; V gene: TRBV7-8
CDR3 protein: CASSWGTSGGPRTDTQYF; CDR3 DNA: TGTGCCAGCAGCTGGGGGACTAGCGGGGGGCCCCGCACAGATACGCAGTATTTT; CDR3 length: 18; clone size: .; J gene: TRBJ2-3; D gene: TRBD2; V gene: TRBV7-2
CDR3 protein: CASSPGQITDTQYF; CDR3 DNA: TGTGCCAGCAGCCCCGGACAGATCACAGATACGCAGTATTTT; CDR3 length: 14; clone size: .; J gene: TRBJ2-3; D gene: .; V gene: TRBV5-4
CDR3 protein: CASRTGTGTYEQYF; CDR3 DNA: TGTGCCAGCAGAACCGGGACAGGGACCTACGAGCAGTACTTC; CDR3 length: 14; clone size: .; J gene: TRBJ2-7; D gene: TRBD1; V gene: TRBV6-2/TRBV6-3
CDR3 protein: CASSLFGSAGNEQFF; CDR3 DNA: TGTGCCAGCAGTTTATTTGGATCCGCCGGCAATGAGCAGTTCTTC; CDR3 length: 15; clone size: .; J gene: TRBJ2-1; D gene: .; V gene: TRBV12-3/TRBV12-4